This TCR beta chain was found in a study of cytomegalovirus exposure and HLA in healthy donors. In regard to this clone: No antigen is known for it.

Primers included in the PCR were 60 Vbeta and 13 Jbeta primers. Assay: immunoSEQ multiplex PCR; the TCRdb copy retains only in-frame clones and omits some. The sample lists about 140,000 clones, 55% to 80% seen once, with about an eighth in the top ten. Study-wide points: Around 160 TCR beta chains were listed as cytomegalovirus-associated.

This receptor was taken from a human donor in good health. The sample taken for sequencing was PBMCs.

CDR3 residues: CASSEPGGTHSYEQYF. CDR3 coding DNA: TGTGCCAGCAGTGAACCAGGCGGGACCCACTCCTACGAGCAGTACTTC. The chain combines TRBV2 with TRBJ2-7; tentatively, D is TRBD2 (6 bases). Germline V gene lookup returns CDR1 SNHLY and CDR2 FYNNEI. Trimming removed 2 bases from V and 0 bases from J, with 14 bases in between. The CDR3 covers 16 residues.